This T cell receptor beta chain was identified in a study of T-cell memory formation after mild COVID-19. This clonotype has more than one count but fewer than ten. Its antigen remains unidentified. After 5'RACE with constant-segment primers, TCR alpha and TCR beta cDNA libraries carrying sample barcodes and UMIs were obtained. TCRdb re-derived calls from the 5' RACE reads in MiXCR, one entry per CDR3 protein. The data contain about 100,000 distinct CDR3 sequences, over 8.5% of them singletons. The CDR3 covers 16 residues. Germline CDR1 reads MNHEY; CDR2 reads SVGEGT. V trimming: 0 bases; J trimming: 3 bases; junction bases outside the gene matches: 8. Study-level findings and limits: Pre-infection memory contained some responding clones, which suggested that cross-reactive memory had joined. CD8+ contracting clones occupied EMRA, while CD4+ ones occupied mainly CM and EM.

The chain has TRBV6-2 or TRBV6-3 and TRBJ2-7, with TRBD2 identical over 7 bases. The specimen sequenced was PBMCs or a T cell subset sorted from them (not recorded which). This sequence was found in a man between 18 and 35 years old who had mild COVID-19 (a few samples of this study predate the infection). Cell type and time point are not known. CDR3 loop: CASSYSRLAENYEQYF. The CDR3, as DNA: TGTGCCAGCAGTTACTCGAGGCTAGCGGAAAACTACGAGCAGTACTTC.